This T cell receptor beta chain was captured in a study of T-cell memory formation after mild COVID-19. The TCR alpha and TCR beta cDNA libraries, bearing sample barcodes and UMIs, were generated by 5'RACE using constant-segment primers. TCRdb reprocessed the 5' RACE reads via MiXCR and lists one record per CDR3 protein. Found here are 350,000 to 500,000 distinct CDR3 sequences, under 25% of them singletons; the top ten hold approximately 14%. In its sample, this clonotype was seen a few times. Germline V gene sequence: CDR1 SGHRS, CDR2 YFSETQ. With 0 bases removed from V and 9 bases from J, the gap between germline ends came to 40 bases. CDR3 size: 23 residues.

The gene calls are TRBV5-1 and TRBJ2-1, with D perhaps matching TRBD2 (5 bases). The TCR was taken from an adult woman who had mild COVID-19 (a few samples of this study predate the infection). Cell type and time point are not known. Source material: PBMCs or a T cell subset sorted from them (not recorded which). The chain's CDR3 is CASSLALQKLTRTENPRRGEQFF. In nucleotides, the CDR3 is TGCGCCAGCAGCTTGGCCCTACAGAAACTCACCAGAACCGAAAACCCTCGACGGGGTGAGCAGTTCTTC.